The next 6 T cell receptor beta chains were all read from a single sample in a study of T-cell memory formation after mild COVID-19. MiXCR, applied by TCRdb to the 5' RACE reads, yields one record per CDR3 protein. The sample lists tens of thousands of distinct CDR3 sequences, about 6.8% occurring once. The source material was PBMCs or a T cell subset sorted from them (not recorded which). The receptors stem from an adult who had mild COVID-19 (a few samples of this study predate the infection). Cell type and time point are not known.

This clonotype was counted at least ten times. The chain is built from TRBV7-2 and TRBJ2-7; D is perhaps TRBD2 (6 bases). The CDR3 has 16 residues. Germline V CDR1 and CDR2: SGHTA, FQGNSA. V was pared by 1 base and J by 2 bases, with 15 bases between. The CDR3 loop is CASSLGAGTTTYEQYF. The CDR3 region has the DNA TGTGCCAGCAGCTTAGGAGCGGGCACCACAACCTACGAGCAGTACTTC.

This clonotype was picked up a small number of times. CDR3 residues: CASSFMGGEQYF. CDR3 in DNA: TGTGCCAGCAGTTTCATGGGGGGCGAGCAGTACTTC. The gene calls are TRBV12-3 or TRBV12-4 and TRBJ2-7; D might be TRBD2 (6 bases). The CDR3 runs 12 residues. The V gene lost 3 bases and the J gene lost 6 bases, with 9 bases spanning the gap.

The J gene is TRBJ2-3, the V gene TRBV20-1, with a possible D match to TRBD2 (7 bases). Germline loops: CDR1 DFQATT, CDR2 SNEGSKA (reference sequence). The CDR3 has 14 amino acids. V was trimmed by 4 bases and J by 5 bases, leaving 16 bases between them. In nucleotides, the CDR3 is TGCAGTGCTACACCTAGGGGGGGGGTAGATACGCAGTATTTT. Translation: CSATPRGGVDTQYF.

The gene calls are TRBV24-1 and TRBJ1-1; no clear D. The CDR3 consists of 14 residues. The V end was cut by 6 bases, the J end by 0 bases, with 10 bases between. CDR1 is KGHDR and CDR2 is SFDVKD in the germline V gene. In DNA form, the CDR3 reads TGTGCCACCAGTTCGGGCCTAATGAACACTGAAGCTTTCTTT. Translated, it gives CATSSGLMNTEAFF.

Only a few counts were recorded for this clonotype. The chain carries TRBV7-3 and TRBJ2-7; D is undetermined. The CDR3 length is 12 residues. V was cut by 0 bases and J by 6 bases, with 6 bases left in between. Looked up from germline, CDR1 is SGHTA and CDR2 is FQGTGA. CDR3 coding DNA: TGTGCCAGCAGCTTAACAGGGCGCGAGCAGTACTTC. It codes for CASSLTGREQYF.

V usage is TRBV3-1 and J usage is TRBJ1-1, with 7 bases identical to TRBD1. The germline V gene encodes CDR1 LGHDT and CDR2 YNNKEL (reference sequence). With V trimmed by 3 bases and J by 4 bases, 5 bases remained unmatched. The CDR3 is 14 amino acids. This chain's CDR3 is CASSHSGGGTEAFF. The CDR3, as DNA: TGTGCCAGCAGCCACTCAGGGGGGGGCACTGAAGCTTTCTTT. Full variable domain (rest looked up from reference TRBV3-1 and TRBJ1-1): DTAVSQTPKYLVTQMGNDKSIKCEQNLGHDTMYWYKQDSKKFLKIMFSYNNKELIINETVPNRFSPKSPDKAHLNLHINSLELGDSAVYFCASSHSGGGTEAFFGQGTRLTVV.